This T cell receptor beta chain is drawn from a study of human T cells and chemical hapten exposure (dated by TCRdb to 2020 to 2022). Turning to the overall study: Libraries were pooled for sequencing, and per-sample TCR yields varied mainly because of small differences in library volumes within the pool. Peripheral blood TCR repertoire changes were tracked in vivo in alopecia patients during primary and secondary sensitization to the hapten diphenylcyclopropenone (DPC). From each blood RNA sample, both TCR alpha and TCR beta chains were sequenced. Beyond this particular receptor, the publication reports: The number of TCRs above 1 in 1000 frequency did not change with DPC sensitization; there was no evidence of global repertoire structure alterations. After repeated subsampling, the strength of the expansion versus patch-test correlation and the threshold at which it became significant changed.

This clonotype was seen ten or more times. Its cognate antigen has yet to be identified. One base away there is no much larger clone; base qualities are not given. The sample's time point label, in plain terms: healthy volunteer bleed at 2 weeks. Total RNA was extracted from unfractionated whole blood collected in Tempus Blood RNA tubes. About five healthy volunteers served as TCR sequencing controls and were bled at day 0, 2 weeks and 6 weeks. The germline V gene encodes CDR1 SNHLY and CDR2 FYNNEI. The CDR3 has 15 amino acids, counting the end cysteine and phenylalanine. Just the 45-base CDR3 DNA is kept, in frame starting at base 1. V is cut back by 4 bases and J by 7 bases, with 3 bases in the junction unmatched. Preparation of the library involved RACE. The instrument was a NextSeq 500. During library preparation, unique molecular identifiers were attached to individual cDNA molecules so that TCRs could be counted in a quantitative, reproducible way. Per the authors' processing: The median number of TCRs per sample was roughly 98,000, ranging from about 20,000 to 750,000. The Decombinator software suite was used to annotate V, J and CDR3 in the TCR reads. To make PS versus PT1 abundance plots, every sample was subsampled to the same number of TCRs (28,000). TCRs were defined as expanded if absent before sensitization and observed at least eight times at the 2-week time point. TCRdb's own reprocessing of the public reads used fastp at Q25 and MiXCR and kept productive beta chains. Rows are unified per CDR3 protein, each entry keeping the most common DNA and genes. TCRdb assigned the V and J calls; the authors' analysis was not used. The sample data list roughly 130,000 distinct CDR3 sequences, and approximately 9.5% of these were observed just once. Of the sample, 1.5% to 2% falls within the top ten clones.

This receptor was obtained from a male donor in good health. Some clones in this sample may be carry-over from other donors' samples. Sequencing used whole blood. In this chain, TRBV2 is recombined with TRBJ2-1, and 14 junction bases match TRBD2. The sequenced DNA: TGTGCCAGCAGTGTACGACTAGCGGGGGGGAATGAGCAGTTCTTC. It translates to CASSVRLAGGNEQFF.